This T cell receptor (beta chain) was sequenced for a study of identical twins (dated by TCRdb to 2016 to 2017). Describing the broader study: To test whether fetal clonotypes persist, this study deep-sequenced TCR alpha and beta repertoires from monozygotic twins, from unrelated adults of various ages, and from cord blood. Replicate twin experiments were performed at different times using different library preparation protocols to rule out contamination. Broader findings and caveats from the paper: Fewer insertions were carried by abundant cord blood beta clonotypes, a similar but weaker trend appeared in young adult naive repertoires, and no such trend appeared in memory repertoires. In beta out-of-frame sequences, excess twin sharing was weaker, because having fewer shared sequences lowered the signal-to-noise ratio. Because the same donors could not be followed over many years, the conclusions depended on cross-sectional statistical analysis. Zero-insertion analyses could be partly confounded by invariant T cells such as MAIT and iNKT, although diverse VJ usage argued against such confounding for most clonotypes. Compared with coincidental sharing between unrelated individuals, out-of-frame TCR alpha sequences shared between twins showed an excess of sequences with low generation probability. Out-of-frame TCR alpha sharing in monozygotic twins was systematically underestimated by recombination models, whereas sharing between unrelated individuals was in agreement with the recombination models.

Every donor in the study was a healthy Caucasian. Three pairs of female monozygotic twins, all aged about 18 to 29 years, made up the twin cohort. The RNA used for TCR libraries was isolated from peripheral blood mononuclear cells. The library came from 5' RACE. This sample was sequenced with an Illumina HiSeq 2000. Template switching introduced a universal primer binding site; the final cDNA contained a unique molecular identifier, enabling accurate counting of TCR cDNA molecules. First-strand cDNA for TCR alpha and beta chains was synthesized from specific primers in the conserved constant-segment region. To control for contamination, every cDNA library was double barcoded, receiving both a SMART-Mk sample barcode and Illumina barcodes. Two successive PCR steps introduced TruSeq adapter sequences along with Illumina sample barcodes. The Illumina HiSeq platform was used with custom primers to sequence TCR alpha and beta cDNA libraries. The authors' pipeline ran thus. MiGEC was used to process raw reads and extract unique molecular identifiers, and MiXCR was used to find CDR3 positions. Recombination models were inferred per individual with the repgenHMM and IGoR tools using an EM algorithm. The tcR package in R was used for shared clonotype analysis, with sharing normalized by the product of cloneset sizes. Out-of-frame nonproductive sequences were analyzed to study raw recombination free of thymic and clonal selection effects. TCRdb trimmed the raw reads at Q25, called clones with MiXCR and kept productive beta chains. Entries that share a CDR3 protein sequence are merged under the most common genes and DNA. TCRdb, rather than the study authors, made the V and J calls. Present in this sample are hundreds of thousands of distinct CDR3 sequences, 8.5% to 9% of which were seen just once. The top ten clones comprise approximately 0.89% of the sample.

As regards this clonotype: What antigen it recognizes has not been identified. It has no much larger one-base neighbor in the sample; base qualities were not kept.

A further study also used this sample, focusing on yellow fever vaccine responses in identical twins. As that second study puts it: The T cell response to vaccination in identical twins was reported by the authors to appear partly convergent and partly personalized. In identical twins, the study followed T cell clones that responded to the vaccine with precision.

The specimen sequenced was PBMCs. The TCR comes from a woman between 18 and 29 years old in good health.

At the DNA level, the sequence is TGTGCCAGCTCAGCAGAAGTTAATTCACCCCTCCACTTT. This yields the protein CASSAEVNSPLHF. This receptor chain uses TRBV18 and TRBJ1-6, with the D gene call left open. The CDR3 has 13 amino acids, counting the end cysteine and phenylalanine. Only the CDR3 part of the read is kept: 39 bases, read in frame from the first base. The germline V gene gives CDR1 as KGHSH and CDR2 as LQKENI. V sheds 5 bases and J sheds 6 bases, leaving 8 bases between their ends.